The 29 T cell receptor beta chains listed next were all sequenced from one sample in a study of CD8+ T cells in alopecia areata. RNA extraction and reverse transcription yielded cDNA as sequencing template. Profiled with immunoSEQ multiplex PCR; TCRdb holds only in-frame clones, not every one. This table has over 95,000 clones, about 58% appearing once. Indicated treatment: oral pan-JAK inhibitor, 5-10 mg twice daily. The starting material was CD8+ T cells sorted from blood, obtained at week 4, from a patient treated with tofacitinib. The receptors derive from a human donor with alopecia areata.

The chain employs TRBV11-2 and TRBJ2-7, with D unclear. The germline V and J ends were trimmed by 4 bases and 3 bases, with 4 bases remaining between them. Germline CDR1 and CDR2: SGHAT and FQNNGV. This CDR3 comprises 11 residues. DNA for the CDR3: TGTGCCAGCAGCTCATACTACGAGCAGTACTTC. Translation gives CASSSYYEQYF.

The chain links TRBV7-9 to TRBJ1-1; tentative D call: TRBD1 (5 bases). Trimming removed 5 bases from V and 9 bases from J, with 13 bases in between. The CDR3 consists of 12 residues. Germline V gene data show CDR1 as SEHNR and CDR2 as FQNEAQ (reference sequence). The CDR3 bases are TGTGCCAGCAGCGGGTTCCAGGGTAAAGCTTTCTTT. Protein: CASSGFQGKAFF.

The chain uses TRBV18 and TRBJ2-1; D is ambiguous. The CDR3 loop spans 12 amino acids. V dropped 0 bases and J dropped 8 bases, with 5 bases sitting between them. The germline CDR1 and CDR2 sequences are KGHSH and LQKENI. For the CDR3, the DNA is TGTGCCAGCTCACCACCGGCGGATGAGCAGTTCTTC. It translates to CASSPPADEQFF. The full variable domain, in which reference TRBV18 and TRBJ2-1 provide the parts outside the CDR3, is NAGVMQNPRHLVRRRGQEARLRCSPMKGHSHVYWYRQLPEEGLKFMVYLQKENIIDESGMPKERFSAEFPKEGPSILRIQQVVRGDSAAYFCASSPPADEQFFGPGTRLTVL.

Only one count was recorded for this clone. V is TRBV7-9 and J is TRBJ2-4; tentatively, D is TRBD1 (6 bases). Per the germline V gene, CDR1 is SEHNR and CDR2 is FQNEAQ (reference sequence). The CDR3 has 14 residues. Between the trimmed V and J ends, which lost 2 bases and 8 bases, there was a span of 13 bases. CDR3 DNA: TGTGCCAGCAGCTTACCGGACAGTAAGGACATTCAGTACTTC. Translated: CASSLPDSKDIQYF.

The V gene is TRBV4-3, the J gene TRBJ1-6; D is ambiguous. CDR1 LGHNA and CDR2 YSLEER come from the germline V gene. There are 14 residues in the CDR3. V was clipped by 0 bases and J by 7 bases, with 7 bases between them. The chain's CDR3 is CASSQDSGNSPLHF. DNA for the CDR3: TGCGCCAGCAGCCAAGATTCGGGGAATTCACCCCTCCACTTT.

This clone was recorded a few times. The V call is TRBV5-1, the J call TRBJ1-4; D may be TRBD1 (5 bases). CDR3 length: 14 residues. From germline, CDR1 is SGHRS and CDR2 YFSETQ. Trimming stripped 0 bases from V and 7 bases from J, with 10 bases between. The CDR3 protein is CASSLAGGGEKLFF. CDR3 sequence (DNA): TGCGCCAGCAGCTTGGCTGGGGGAGGTGAAAAACTGTTTTTT.

This clone was detected a few times. V usage is TRBV9 and J usage is TRBJ2-7; 9 nucleotides line up with TRBD2. Germline V gives CDR1 SGDLS, CDR2 YYNGEE. The V and J ends lost 0 bases and 6 bases, in that order; junction bases with no gene match: 4. The CDR3 runs 14 residues. Here the CDR3 reads CASSVGVAGVEQYF. Written as DNA, the CDR3 is TGTGCCAGCAGCGTAGGGGTAGCGGGGGTCGAGCAGTACTTC.

This clone was found a few times. J is TRBJ2-1 and V is TRBV13, with unresolved D. Germline CDR1 and CDR2: PRHDT and FYEKMQ (reference sequence). The V gene lost 0 bases and the J gene lost 12 bases, with 12 bases spanning the gap. This CDR3 region has 13 residues. This CDR3 is CASSLGSDIPQFF. The CDR3 bases are TGTGCCAGCAGCTTAGGTTCCGATATCCCGCAGTTCTTC.

This clone was observed once. The CDR3 coding sequence is TGTGCCAGCAGCTCGCCGGGACAGGGGCCGCTCGAGCAGTACTTC. It encodes CASSSPGQGPLEQYF. The rearrangement links TRBV5-6 to TRBJ2-7; TRBD1 aligns across 10 bases. The CDR3 contains 15 residues. J was trimmed by 6 bases and V by 3 bases; bases with no gene match: 9. Germline CDR1 and CDR2: SGHDT and YYEEEE.

This clone appeared once. This chain connects TRBV30 to TRBJ2-7; D is possibly TRBD1 (5 bases). Germline V gene data show CDR1 as GTSNPN and CDR2 as SVGIG (reference sequence). Trimming shortened V by 4 bases and J by 4 bases, and 14 bases separated the two germline ends. The CDR3 has 13 amino acids. The CDR3 nucleotides read TGTGCCTGGACCCCCGTAGGGGTATACGAGCAGTACTTC. Protein product: CAWTPVGVYEQYF.

This chain joins TRBV29-1 and TRBJ1-1; D is unresolved. This CDR3 region has 17 residues. Trimming removed 5 bases from V and 4 bases from J, with 26 bases in between. CDR1 is SQVTM and CDR2 is ANQGSEA in the germline V gene. This CDR3 reads CSVTDSRSQLLGTEAFF. The DNA of the CDR3 is TGCAGCGTTACCGACTCGCGATCACAGCTCCTGGGCACTGAAGCTTTCTTT.

This clone was observed a handful of times. This rearrangement joins TRBV27 to TRBJ2-3; TRBD1 matches 8 bases. V shed 6 bases, J shed 1 base, and the junction held 3 bases outside the gene matches. The germline gives CDR1 MNHEY, CDR2 SMNVEV (reference sequence). The CDR3 extends over 14 amino acids. The CDR3, as DNA: TGTGCCAGCAGGATGACAGGGGGCACAGATACGCAGTATTTT. Translation: CASRMTGGTDTQYF.

CDR3: CASNRDYEQYF. The CDR3 coding sequence is TGTGCCAGCAACAGGGACTACGAGCAGTACTTC. This chain joins TRBV2 and TRBJ2-7, with D perhaps TRBD1 (6 bases). V gave up 7 bases and J gave up 3 bases, with 7 bases separating them. The CDR3 covers 11 residues. Germline CDR1 SNHLY, CDR2 FYNNEI.

This chain links TRBV30 with TRBJ1-5; no clear D gene. The V end was cut by 0 bases, the J end by 6 bases, with 9 bases between. The CDR3 sequence is 13 residues long. Germline V gives CDR1 GTSNPN, CDR2 SVGIG (reference sequence). The CDR3 DNA follows: TGTGCCTGGAGTGTTGGTGGAAGTCAGCCCCAGCATTTT. It codes for CAWSVGGSQPQHF. Full variable domain (missing parts from reference TRBV30 and TRBJ1-5): SQTIHQWPATLVQPVGSPLSLECTVEGTSNPNLYWYRQAAGRGLQLLFYSVGIGQISSEVPQNLSASRPQDRQFILSSKKLLLSDSGFYLCAWSVGGSQPQHFGDGTRLSIL.

This clone was counted only a few times. The V and J genes are TRBV18 and TRBJ2-3, with unresolved D. V dropped 0 bases and J dropped 4 bases, with 5 bases sitting between them. The germline gives CDR1 KGHSH, CDR2 LQKENI. The CDR3 is made up of 13 amino acids. The CDR3 DNA sequence: TGTGCCAGCTCACCACCTGGCTCAGATACGCAGTATTTT. Protein: CASSPPGSDTQYF.

V and J are TRBV10-3 and TRBJ2-7, with D possibly matching TRBD1 (5 bases). V lost 0 bases and J 9 bases, leaving 9 bases between the germline ends. CDR1 is ENHRY, CDR2 SYGVKD, per germline. The CDR3 is 12 amino acids. The CDR3 here is CAISESDRPQYF. The CDR3, as DNA: TGTGCCATCAGTGAGTCCGACAGACCGCAGTACTTC.

The V gene is TRBV6-5, the J gene TRBJ1-2; D might be TRBD1 (6 bases). Germline V gene lookup returns CDR1 MNHEY and CDR2 SVGAGI. V dropped 3 bases and J dropped 7 bases, with 12 bases sitting between them. This CDR3 is 13 amino acids long. As DNA, the CDR3 is TGTGCCAGCAGTTATTCAGGGGCTGTTGGCTACACCTTC. Translating it yields CASSYSGAVGYTF.

This chain joins TRBV29-1 and TRBJ2-1; 9 nucleotides match TRBD1. The CDR3 contains 17 residues. With 1 base clipped from V and 5 bases from J, the junction kept 12 bases outside the gene matches. CDR1 and CDR2 (germline): SQVTM, ANQGSEA. CDR3 nucleotide sequence: TGCAGCGTTGAAGGGGGGCCGGGACAGGGCCTTAACAATGAGCAGTTCTTC. Translation gives CSVEGGPGQGLNNEQFF.

This chain joins TRBV7-9 and TRBJ2-4; D is ambiguous. Looked up from germline, CDR1 is SEHNR and CDR2 is FQNEAQ (reference sequence). This CDR3 has 16 residues. V lost 1 base and J 3 bases, leaving 13 bases between the germline ends. The CDR3 DNA is TGTGCCAGCAGCTTAGGGTTCCCAGAGGTCAAAAACATTCAGTACTTC. Amino acid sequence: CASSLGFPEVKNIQYF.

As concerns this clone: This sample also contains other DNA sequences that code for the same CDR3. The chain uses TRBV5-6 and TRBJ1-1, with TRBD1 as a possible D gene (5 bases). The length of the CDR3 is 12 residues. Germline lookup yields CDR1 SGHDT and CDR2 YYEEEE. The V end lost 0 bases, the J end lost 8 bases, and 8 bases lay between the germline ends. The DNA of the CDR3 is TGTGCCAGCAGCTTGGCAACAGGAGAAGCTTTCTTT. This sequence encodes CASSLATGEAFF.

This clone was picked up a small number of times. The V and J genes are TRBV27 and TRBJ1-6, with D unresolved. The CDR3 totals 13 residues. Trimming stripped 3 bases from V and 7 bases from J, with 7 bases between. Looked up from germline, CDR1 is MNHEY and CDR2 is SMNVEV (reference sequence). CDR3 residues: CASSLGSNSPLHF. The CDR3 DNA is TGTGCCAGCAGTTTGGGCTCGAATTCACCCCTCCACTTT.

This rearrangement joins TRBV29-1 to TRBJ2-3, with 12 bases fitting TRBD2. CDR1 and CDR2 from the germline V gene are SQVTM and ANQGSEA. With 6 bases clipped from V and 4 bases from J, the junction kept 8 bases outside the gene matches. The CDR3 consists of 15 residues. The CDR3 DNA reads as TGCAGCGTCCGAACGACTAGCGGGAGTTCAGATACGCAGTATTTT. This sequence encodes CSVRTTSGSSDTQYF.

This clone was recorded once. The rearrangement uses TRBV19 and TRBJ1-1, with D hard to call. Germline CDR1 LNHDA, CDR2 SQIVND (reference sequence). Trimming pared 5 bases from V and 1 base from J, leaving 5 bases between. The CDR3 runs 12 residues. The CDR3 sequence is CASSSGNTEAFF. The CDR3, as DNA: TGTGCCAGTAGTTCCGGGAACACTGAAGCTTTCTTT.

This clone was recorded once. This sequence joins TRBV4-1 and TRBJ2-7, with 9 bases identical to TRBD2. This CDR3 spans 15 amino acids. V trimming: 1 base; J trimming: 2 bases; junction bases outside the gene matches: 3. Per the germline V gene, CDR1 is MGHRA and CDR2 is YSYEKL. The CDR3 sequence: CASSQAIAGAYEQYF. DNA of the CDR3: TGCGCCAGCAGCCAAGCTATAGCGGGGGCCTACGAGCAGTACTTC.

This clone has only a few counts. The chain has TRBV5-5 and TRBJ2-2, with D maybe TRBD1 (5 bases). There are 15 residues in the CDR3. V was pared by 5 bases and J by 4 bases, with 15 bases between. In germline, CDR1 is SGHKS, CDR2 YYEKEE (reference sequence). The CDR3 DNA reads as TGTGCCAGCAGGCAAGCTGCAAGGGGCACCGGGGAGCTGTTTTTT. Translating it yields CASRQAARGTGELFF.

The chain employs TRBV5-1 and TRBJ2-5; TRBD1 might be the D (5 bases). V lost 0 bases, J lost 5 bases, and 17 bases lay in between. The V gene's germline CDR1 is SGHRS and CDR2 YFSETQ. The CDR3 extends over 16 amino acids. CDR3 amino acids: CASSLEEATGWETQYF. CDR3 nucleotide sequence: TGCGCCAGCAGCTTGGAAGAAGCCACAGGTTGGGAGACCCAGTACTTC.

This clone came up a few times. The V call is TRBV11-2, the J call TRBJ2-5; 10 positions agree with TRBD2. Germline CDR1 is SGHAT and CDR2 is FQNNGV. The junction had 14 bases not matched to a gene; V was cut back by 5 bases and J by 2 bases. The CDR3 is 18 amino acids. As DNA, the CDR3 is TGTGCCAGCAGCGCAAGACCTCCCGAACTAGCGGGGCAAGAGACCCAGTACTTC. Its translation is CASSARPPELAGQETQYF.

The rearrangement joins TRBV27 to TRBJ2-1, with D possibly being TRBD2 (6 bases). Germline V CDR1 and CDR2: MNHEY, SMNVEV (reference sequence). The CDR3 is 15 residues long. V lost 8 bases, J lost 3 bases, and 17 bases lay in between. CDR3 amino acids: CASGSGGDLYNEQFF. CDR3 bases: TGTGCCAGCGGGTCAGGCGGGGACCTCTACAATGAGCAGTTCTTC.

The rearrangement joins TRBV29-1 to TRBJ2-1, with 8 bases identical to TRBD2. Germline V gene sequence: CDR1 SQVTM, CDR2 ANQGSEA. Trimming cost V 3 bases and J 9 bases; bases outside gene matches: 10. The CDR3 sequence is 14 residues long. The CDR3 nucleotides read TGCAGCGTTGAGGAAAGCGGGAGTGTATTTGAGCAGTTCTTC. Translated: CSVEESGSVFEQFF.